Below, one TCR beta chain is given with its context. Its antigen is still unknown. The time point: new active TB diagnosis, blood taken before or within 7 days of starting treatment. Tuberculosis was confirmed by positive sputum smear and/or M. tuberculosis culture. The sample is drawn from a study of T cells in tuberculosis. Study background: Samples predate treatment or fall within its first 7 days.

The CDR3 runs to 16 residues. In germline, CDR1 is SGHTA, CDR2 FQGTGA. V shed 2 bases and J 3 bases; nucleotides not matched to a gene: 4. Overall study results and limits: Active tuberculosis patients had shorter CDR3-alpha; the beta difference was nonsignificant. Active tuberculosis cases were adults; controls were adolescents.

Clones were read by immunoSEQ multiplex PCR, and TCRdb kept only the in-frame ones, dropping some. The sample lists about 33,000 clones, under 95% occurring once. This chain links TRBV7-3 with TRBJ2-1, with 10 bases identical to TRBD1. This sequence originates from an adult with tuberculosis. Some clones in this sample may be carry-over from other donors' samples. The sample here was PBMCs, taken at tuberculosis diagnosis. In DNA form, the CDR3 reads TGTGCCAGCAGCTTAGGGACAGGGGTTGTCTACAATGAGCAGTTCTTC. The encoded protein is CASSLGTGVVYNEQFF.